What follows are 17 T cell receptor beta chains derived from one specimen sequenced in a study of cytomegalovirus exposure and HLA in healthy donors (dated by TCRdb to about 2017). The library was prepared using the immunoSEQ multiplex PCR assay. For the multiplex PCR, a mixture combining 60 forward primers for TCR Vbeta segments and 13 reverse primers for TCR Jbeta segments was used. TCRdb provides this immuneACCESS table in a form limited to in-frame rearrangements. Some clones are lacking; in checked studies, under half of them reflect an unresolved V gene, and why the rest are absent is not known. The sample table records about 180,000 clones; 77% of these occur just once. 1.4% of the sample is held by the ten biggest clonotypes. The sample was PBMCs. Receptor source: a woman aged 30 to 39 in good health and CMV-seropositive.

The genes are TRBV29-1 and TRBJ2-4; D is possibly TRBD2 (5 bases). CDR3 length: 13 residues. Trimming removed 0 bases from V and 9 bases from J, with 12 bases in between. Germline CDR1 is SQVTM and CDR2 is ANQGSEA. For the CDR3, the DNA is TGCAGCGTTGAAGATGAGGCAGGAGGCATTCAGTACTTC. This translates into CSVEDEAGGIQYF.

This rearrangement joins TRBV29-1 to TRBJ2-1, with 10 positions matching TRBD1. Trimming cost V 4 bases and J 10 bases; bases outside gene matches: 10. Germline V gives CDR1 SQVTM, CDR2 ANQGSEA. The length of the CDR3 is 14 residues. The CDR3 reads CSVGLRQGAPEQFF. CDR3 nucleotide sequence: TGCAGCGTTGGATTGCGACAGGGGGCTCCCGAGCAGTTCTTC.

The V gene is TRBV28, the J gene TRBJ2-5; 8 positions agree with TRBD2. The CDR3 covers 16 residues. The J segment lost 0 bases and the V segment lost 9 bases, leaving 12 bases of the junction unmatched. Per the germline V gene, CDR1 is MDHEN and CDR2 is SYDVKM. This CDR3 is CASLAGPQGYQETQYF. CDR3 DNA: TGTGCCAGTTTAGCGGGACCCCAGGGGTACCAAGAGACCCAGTACTTC.

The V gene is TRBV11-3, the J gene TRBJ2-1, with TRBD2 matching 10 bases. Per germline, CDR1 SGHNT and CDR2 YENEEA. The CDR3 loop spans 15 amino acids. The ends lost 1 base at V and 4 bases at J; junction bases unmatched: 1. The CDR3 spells CASSLVAGGYNEQFF. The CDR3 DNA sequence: TGTGCCAGCAGCTTAGTAGCGGGAGGTTACAATGAGCAGTTCTTC.

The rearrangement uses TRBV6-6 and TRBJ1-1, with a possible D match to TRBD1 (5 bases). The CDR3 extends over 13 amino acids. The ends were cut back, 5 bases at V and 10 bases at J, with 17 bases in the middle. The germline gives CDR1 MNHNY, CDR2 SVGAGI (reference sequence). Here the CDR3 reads CASSAPAGYGAFF. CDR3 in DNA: TGTGCCAGCAGTGCCCCGGCAGGGTATGGAGCTTTCTTT.

This CDR3 reads CASSLVGLALWTDTQYF. For the CDR3, the DNA is TGTGCCAGCAGCTTAGTGGGACTAGCTTTATGGACAGATACGCAGTATTTT. The chain uses TRBV7-8 and TRBJ2-3, with TRBD2 matching over 9 bases. The CDR3 extends over 17 amino acids. The ends lost 1 base at V and 3 bases at J; junction bases unmatched: 8. Germline V gene lookup returns CDR1 SGHVS and CDR2 FQNEAQ. Full variable domain (remainder filled in from reference TRBV7-8 and TRBJ2-3): GAGVSQSPRYKVAKRGQDVALRCDPISGHVSLFWYQQALGQGPEFLTYFQNEAQLDKSGLPSDRFFAERPEGSVSTLKIQRTQQEDSAVYLCASSLVGLALWTDTQYFGPGTRLTVL.

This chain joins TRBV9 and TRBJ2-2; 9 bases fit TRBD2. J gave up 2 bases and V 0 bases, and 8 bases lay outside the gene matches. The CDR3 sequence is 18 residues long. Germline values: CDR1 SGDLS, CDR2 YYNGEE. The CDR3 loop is CASSVADSGSLNTGELFF. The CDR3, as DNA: TGTGCCAGCAGCGTAGCAGATAGCGGGAGCCTTAACACCGGGGAGCTGTTTTTT.

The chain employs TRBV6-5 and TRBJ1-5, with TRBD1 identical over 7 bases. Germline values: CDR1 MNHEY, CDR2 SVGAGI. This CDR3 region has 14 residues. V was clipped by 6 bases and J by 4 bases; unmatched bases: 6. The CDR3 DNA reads TGTGCCAGCAGCACCATACAGGGGAATCAGCCCCAGCATTTT. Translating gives CASSTIQGNQPQHF.

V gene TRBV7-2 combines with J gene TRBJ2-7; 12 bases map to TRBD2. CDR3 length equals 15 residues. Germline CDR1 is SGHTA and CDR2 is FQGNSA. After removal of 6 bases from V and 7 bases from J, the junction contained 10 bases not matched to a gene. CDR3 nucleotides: TGTGCCAGCAGAGCGACTAGCGGGAGTTTTGGAGAGCAGTACTTC. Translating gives CASRATSGSFGEQYF. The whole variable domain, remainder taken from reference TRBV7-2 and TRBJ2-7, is GAGVSQSPSNKVTEKGKDVELRCDPISGHTALYWYRQSLGQGLEFLIYFQGNSAPDKSGLPSDRFSAERTGGSVSTLTIQRTQQEDSAVYLCASRATSGSFGEQYFGPGTRLTVT.

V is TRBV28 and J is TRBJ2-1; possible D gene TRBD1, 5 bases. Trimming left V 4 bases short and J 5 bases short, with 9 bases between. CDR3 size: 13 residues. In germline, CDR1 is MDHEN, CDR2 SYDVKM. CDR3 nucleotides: TGTGCCAGCAGTTCCACACAGGACAATGAGCAGTTCTTC. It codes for CASSSTQDNEQFF.

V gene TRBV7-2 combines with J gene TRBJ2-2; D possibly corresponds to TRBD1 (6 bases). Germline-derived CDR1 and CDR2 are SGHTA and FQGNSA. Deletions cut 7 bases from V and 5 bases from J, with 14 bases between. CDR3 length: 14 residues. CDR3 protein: CASIPPQGTGELFF. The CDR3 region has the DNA TGTGCCAGCATCCCGCCACAGGGAACCGGGGAGCTGTTTTTT.

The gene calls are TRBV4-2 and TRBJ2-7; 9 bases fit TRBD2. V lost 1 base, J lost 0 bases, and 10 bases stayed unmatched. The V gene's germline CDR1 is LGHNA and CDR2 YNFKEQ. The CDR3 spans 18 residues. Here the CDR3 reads CASSQGGLAGASSYEQYF. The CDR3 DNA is TGTGCCAGCAGCCAAGGAGGCTTAGCGGGAGCTTCCTCCTACGAGCAGTACTTC.

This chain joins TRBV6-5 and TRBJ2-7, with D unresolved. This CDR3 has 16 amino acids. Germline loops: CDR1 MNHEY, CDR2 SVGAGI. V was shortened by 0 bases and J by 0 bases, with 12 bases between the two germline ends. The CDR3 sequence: CASSYSLQLSSYEQYF. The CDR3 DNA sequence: TGTGCCAGCAGTTACTCGCTCCAATTGAGCTCCTACGAGCAGTACTTC.

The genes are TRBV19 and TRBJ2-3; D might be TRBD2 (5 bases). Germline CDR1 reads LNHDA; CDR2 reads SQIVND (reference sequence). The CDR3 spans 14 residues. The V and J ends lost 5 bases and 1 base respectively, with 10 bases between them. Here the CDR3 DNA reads TGTGCCAGTAGTGCCGGGGTCGGCACAGATACGCAGTATTTT. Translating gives CASSAGVGTDTQYF.

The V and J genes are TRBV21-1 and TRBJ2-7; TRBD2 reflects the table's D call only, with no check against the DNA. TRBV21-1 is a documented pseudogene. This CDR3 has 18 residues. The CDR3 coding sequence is TGTGCCAGCACCTGGGGACTAGCGGGAGGGCGCGGGTCCTACGAGCAGTACTTC. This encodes CASTWGLAGGRGSYEQYF.

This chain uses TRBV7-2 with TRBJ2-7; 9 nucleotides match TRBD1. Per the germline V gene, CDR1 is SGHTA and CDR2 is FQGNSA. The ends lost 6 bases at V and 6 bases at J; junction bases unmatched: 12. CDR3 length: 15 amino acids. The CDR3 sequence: CASSSEPGQGREQYF. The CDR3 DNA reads TGTGCCAGCAGTAGCGAACCGGGACAGGGTCGCGAGCAGTACTTC.

CDR3 DNA: TGTGCCAGCAGCTGGTCCGGGACAGGGGATCGAGAGACCCAGTACTTC. It yields the protein CASSWSGTGDRETQYF. V is TRBV5-8 and J is TRBJ2-5; 10 positions agree with TRBD1. The CDR3 sequence is 16 residues long. Germline CDR1 and CDR2: SGHTS and YDEGEE. Trimming took 3 bases from V and 4 from J; bases not matched to a gene: 9.